Presented here are 12 T cell receptor beta chains from one specimen sequenced in a study of shared clonotypes between healthy human individuals. Here immunoSEQ multiplex PCR was the method, and the copy in TCRdb shows in-frame clones only, minus some. The data show 2 million to 3 million clones, with approximately 93% seen just once and approximately 0.35% held by the top ten. The sequenced sample was naive CD4+ T cells from PBMCs. The subset: CD45RA+ positively selected. These receptors were obtained from a man between 18 and 29 years old in good health. Some clones in this sample may be carry-over from other donors' samples.

The genes are TRBV10-2 and TRBJ2-5; no firm D call. The J call may not be correct, given that the DNA end is closer to TRBJ2-7. The germline CDR1 and CDR2 sequences are WSHSY and SAAADI. This CDR3 region has 10 residues. CDR3 coding DNA: TGCGCCAGCGGGCCCTACGAGCAGTACTTC. This encodes CASGPYEQYF.

CDR3 in amino acids: CASSLSRQEPQETQYF. In DNA form, the CDR3 reads TGTGCCAGCAGTTTATCCCGACAGGAACCGCAAGAGACCCAGTACTTC. This sequence joins TRBV27 and TRBJ2-5; possibly TRBD1 for D (6 bases). This CDR3 comprises 16 residues. The V and J ends lost 0 bases and 2 bases respectively, with 13 bases between them. From germline, CDR1 is MNHEY and CDR2 SMNVEV (reference sequence).

The chain employs TRBV5-1 and TRBJ1-1; TRBD1 is a possible D gene (5 bases). Trimming cost V 0 bases and J 1 base, with 16 bases left between them. The CDR3 contains 17 residues. Germline CDR1 reads SGHRS; CDR2 reads YFSETQ. The CDR3 here is CASSLVGDFGQNTEAFF. The DNA for the CDR3 is TGCGCCAGCAGCTTGGTCGGGGATTTCGGACAGAACACTGAAGCTTTCTTT.

This rearrangement joins TRBV18 to TRBJ1-1; D is undetermined. Trimming shortened V by 5 bases and J by 1 base, and 14 bases separated the two germline ends. Germline V gives CDR1 KGHSH, CDR2 LQKENI. CDR3 length equals 15 residues. The CDR3 loop reads CASSVGVVPNTEAFF. The CDR3 DNA sequence: TGTGCCAGCTCAGTTGGAGTTGTACCGAACACTGAAGCTTTCTTT.

This sequence joins TRBV25-1 and TRBJ2-1, with D possibly matching TRBD1 (5 bases). Germline assignment: CDR1 MGHDK and CDR2 SYGVNS. Trimming took 6 bases from V and 11 from J, leaving 17 bases between them. The CDR3 sequence is 13 residues long. In DNA, the CDR3 is TGTGCCAGCAGGGGGCCTGTCCCCCGGCAGCAGTTCTTC. It codes for CASRGPVPRQQFF.

This chain uses TRBV7-8 with TRBJ2-5; 8 bases map to TRBD2. The J segment lost 5 bases and the V segment lost 5 bases, leaving 13 bases of the junction unmatched. The CDR3 is made up of 16 amino acids. CDR1 is SGHVS and CDR2 is FQNEAQ in the germline V gene. CDR3 protein: CASSPRPRGRRETQYF. Written as DNA, the CDR3 is TGTGCCAGCAGCCCCCGACCGCGCGGGAGGAGGGAGACCCAGTACTTC.

The chain employs TRBV23-1 and TRBJ2-7, with TRBD2 matching 7 bases. TRBV23-1 is designated an ORF whose function remains uncertain. Losses at the gene ends were 0 bases for V and 0 bases for J; bases not matched to a gene: 5. The CDR3 has 16 residues. CDR3 protein: CASSQSREGTSYEQYF. The CDR3, as DNA: TGCGCCAGCAGTCAATCGAGGGAGGGGACCTCCTACGAGCAGTACTTC.

V is TRBV5-6 and J is TRBJ2-1, with 11 bases aligning to TRBD2. Germline values: CDR1 SGHDT, CDR2 YYEEEE. The CDR3 is made up of 14 amino acids. The V segment lost 2 bases and the J segment 10 bases; nucleotides outside the gene matches: 5. CDR3 sequence: CASSFTSGGPEQFF. CDR3 sequence (DNA): TGTGCCAGCAGCTTCACTAGCGGGGGTCCGGAGCAGTTCTTC.

This chain joins TRBV15 and TRBJ2-3; D uncertain. The V and J ends lost 4 bases and 4 bases respectively, with 15 bases between them. Germline V lookup: CDR1 LNHNV, CDR2 YYDKDF (reference sequence). The CDR3 runs 15 residues. In nucleotides, the CDR3 is TGTGCCACCAGCATTACTAACCGAGAGGCAGATACGCAGTATTTT. Translated: CATSITNREADTQYF.

The chain is built from TRBV28 and TRBJ2-2; 7 nucleotides agree with TRBD1. V shed 6 bases and J 3 bases; nucleotides not matched to a gene: 10. CDR3 size: 16 residues. Per germline, CDR1 MDHEN and CDR2 SYDVKM. CDR3 sequence (DNA): TGTGCCAGCAGGCATACAGACAGGGCATACACCGGGGAGCTGTTTTTT. Residues: CASRHTDRAYTGELFF.

V gene TRBV11-2 combines with J gene TRBJ2-1; the D call may be TRBD1 or TRBD2 (5 bases each). The germline gives CDR1 SGHAT, CDR2 FQNNGV. This CDR3 spans 18 amino acids. V was pared by 5 bases and J by 8 bases, with 28 bases between. In DNA form, the CDR3 reads TGTGCCAGCAGCCGGACTCGAGTGGGACGACCCAACGAGCATGAGCAGTTCTTC. It specifies CASSRTRVGRPNEHEQFF.

The chain joins TRBV6-6 to TRBJ1-2; 8 bases align to TRBD1. The V and J ends lost 3 bases and 8 bases, in that order; junction bases with no gene match: 8. Germline values: CDR1 MNHNY, CDR2 SVGAGI (reference sequence). The CDR3 length is 14 residues. In nucleotides, the CDR3 is TGTGCCAGCAGTTATTCTGGCAGGGGGCTCGGCTACACCTTC. Its protein product is CASSYSGRGLGYTF.